These 13 T cell receptor beta chains were sequenced from one sample in a study of cytomegalovirus exposure and HLA in healthy donors. This PCR relied on a set of 60 Vbeta primers and 13 Jbeta primers. Using immunoSEQ multiplex PCR, the repertoire was profiled, and TCRdb retains in-frame clones only, with some absent. The data hold roughly 180,000 clones, with just over 75% observed a single time. Material: PBMCs. Source of these receptors: a young man in good health and CMV-seronegative.

The chain couples TRBV9 to TRBJ1-2; tentatively, D is TRBD1 (6 bases). Germline CDR1 is SGDLS and CDR2 is YYNGEE. The CDR3 consists of 14 residues. V lost 4 bases, J lost 3 bases, and 13 bases lay in between. The CDR3 loop is CASSPQGQYYGYTF. As DNA, the CDR3 is TGTGCCAGCAGCCCTCAAGGACAGTACTATGGCTACACCTTC.

The gene calls are TRBV29-1 and TRBJ1-1; no clear D gene. CDR1 and CDR2 (germline): SQVTM, ANQGSEA. This CDR3 region has 12 residues. The V end was cut by 6 bases, the J end by 6 bases, with 14 bases between. This chain's CDR3 is CSVPTSTAEAFF. CDR3 in DNA: TGCAGCGTCCCGACTTCTACGGCTGAAGCTTTCTTT. Variable domain in full (rest from reference TRBV29-1 and TRBJ1-1): SAVISQKPSRDICQRGTSLTIQCQVDSQVTMMFWYRQQPGQSLTLIATANQGSEATYESGFVIDKFPISRPNLTFSTLTVSNMSPEDSSIYLCSVPTSTAEAFFGQGTRLTVV.

The gene calls are TRBV2 and TRBJ2-5, with D unclear. The germline CDR1 and CDR2 sequences are SNHLY and FYNNEI. V lost 3 bases, J lost 7 bases, and 15 bases lay in between. The CDR3 runs 14 residues. CDR3 sequence: CASSERFEVGTQYF. The CDR3 DNA reads as TGTGCCAGCAGTGAGAGGTTTGAAGTGGGGACCCAGTACTTC. The full variable domain, completed using reference TRBV2 and TRBJ2-5, is EPEVTQTPSHQVTQMGQEVILRCVPISNHLYFYWYRQILGQKVEFLVSFYNNEISEKSEIFDDQFSVERPDGSNFTLKIRSTKLEDSAMYFCASSERFEVGTQYFGPGTRLLVL.

The chain couples TRBV6-1 to TRBJ2-7; tentative D call: TRBD2 (5 bases). Trimming shortened V by 10 bases and J by 6 bases, and 22 bases separated the two germline ends. Germline assignment: CDR1 MNHNS and CDR2 SASEGT. The CDR3 is 14 residues long. In nucleotides, the CDR3 is TGTGCCACCCAAACCGGGATTCTGTTTCCCGAGCAGTACTTC. Amino acid sequence: CATQTGILFPEQYF.

The J gene is TRBJ1-3, the V gene TRBV19; no firm D call. Germline assignment: CDR1 LNHDA and CDR2 SQIVND (reference sequence). The ends were cut back, 5 bases at V and 0 bases at J, with 14 bases in the middle. This CDR3 spans 16 amino acids. The CDR3 nucleotides are TGTGCCAGTAGTGGTGCGGGTTATCCCTCTGGAAACACCATATATTTT. This gives the protein CASSGAGYPSGNTIYF.

The CDR3 sequence: CASSLGLAALQETQYF. The CDR3 nucleotides read TGCGCCAGCAGCTTGGGACTAGCGGCCCTGCAAGAGACCCAGTACTTC. This chain connects TRBV5-1 to TRBJ2-5, with 9 positions matching TRBD2. Germline trimming cut 0 bases from V and 2 bases from J; bases unmatched to any gene: 5. Germline lookup yields CDR1 SGHRS and CDR2 YFSETQ. The CDR3 totals 16 residues. Supplemented by reference TRBV5-1 and TRBJ2-5, the full variable domain reads KAGVTQTPRYLIKTRGQQVTLSCSPISGHRSVSWYQQTPGQGLQFLFEYFSETQRNKGNFPGRFSGRQFSNSRSEMNVSTLELGDSALYLCASSLGLAALQETQYFGPGTRLLVL.

The chain couples TRBV5-1 to TRBJ2-7; 8 bases align to TRBD2. In germline, CDR1 is SGHRS, CDR2 YFSETQ. J gave up 0 bases and V 0 bases, and 5 bases lay outside the gene matches. There are 16 residues in the CDR3. Here the CDR3 reads CASSLVTSGISYEQYF. The CDR3, as DNA: TGCGCCAGCAGCTTGGTTACTAGCGGAATCTCCTACGAGCAGTACTTC. The variable domain in full, with the rest retrieved from reference TRBV5-1 and TRBJ2-7, is KAGVTQTPRYLIKTRGQQVTLSCSPISGHRSVSWYQQTPGQGLQFLFEYFSETQRNKGNFPGRFSGRQFSNSRSEMNVSTLELGDSALYLCASSLVTSGISYEQYFGPGTRLTVT.

The rearrangement uses TRBV18 and TRBJ1-1; D is possibly TRBD1 (5 bases). The CDR3 is made up of 14 amino acids. Germline V CDR1 and CDR2: KGHSH, LQKENI. V was shortened by 3 bases and J by 1 base, with 9 bases between the two germline ends. CDR3 region: CASSPVQGNTEAFF. In DNA, the CDR3 is TGTGCCAGCTCACCTGTTCAGGGGAACACTGAAGCTTTCTTT. Using reference TRBV18 and TRBJ1-1 for the parts outside the CDR3, the full variable domain is NAGVMQNPRHLVRRRGQEARLRCSPMKGHSHVYWYRQLPEEGLKFMVYLQKENIIDESGMPKERFSAEFPKEGPSILRIQQVVRGDSAAYFCASSPVQGNTEAFFGQGTRLTVV.

This chain links TRBV2 with TRBJ2-3, with D unresolved. In germline, CDR1 is SNHLY, CDR2 FYNNEI. The V gene lost 3 bases and the J gene lost 3 bases, with 16 bases spanning the gap. The CDR3 runs 16 residues. In DNA, the CDR3 is TGTGCCAGCAGTGATTTACAGCCTCGAAGGACAGATACGCAGTATTTT. Protein: CASSDLQPRRTDTQYF.

This rearrangement joins TRBV29-1 to TRBJ2-2; TRBD1 matches at 9 bases. The length of the CDR3 is 14 residues. Germline V CDR1 and CDR2: SQVTM, ANQGSEA. The V gene end was trimmed by 6 bases and the J gene end by 0 bases; junction bases not matched to a gene: 2. The CDR3 DNA reads TGCAGCGTCCGGACAGGGGCGAACACCGGGGAGCTGTTTTTT. Its protein product is CSVRTGANTGELFF.

This clone occurred a few times. The chain uses TRBV9 and TRBJ2-5, with 9 positions matching TRBD1. The CDR3 is 14 residues long. Looked up from germline, CDR1 is SGDLS and CDR2 is YYNGEE. V lost 4 bases and J lost 3; bases outside the gene matches: 4. The chain's CDR3 is CASSIGQGKETQYF. For the CDR3, the DNA is TGTGCCAGCAGCATTGGACAGGGGAAAGAGACCCAGTACTTC.

This chain joins TRBV9 and TRBJ2-7; D remains ambiguous. CDR1 SGDLS and CDR2 YYNGEE come from the germline V gene. This CDR3 comprises 14 residues. V gave up 1 base and J gave up 0 bases, with 8 bases separating them. The CDR3 region is CASSVRVSSYEQYF. The DNA for the CDR3 is TGTGCCAGCAGCGTACGGGTGAGCTCCTACGAGCAGTACTTC.

This clone appeared a single time. The CDR3 region has the DNA TGTGCCAGCAGTATTTCGGGACTAGGGGTCAATGAGCAGTTCTTC. Amino acids: CASSISGLGVNEQFF. The chain combines TRBV6-6 with TRBJ2-1, with 8 bases matching TRBD2. J was trimmed by 6 bases and V by 5 bases; bases with no gene match: 9. CDR1 is MNHNY, CDR2 SVGAGI, per germline (reference sequence). This CDR3 has 15 amino acids.